Presented here are 21 T cell receptor beta chains from one specimen sequenced in a study of T cells in Graves' hyperthyroidism and ophthalmopathy. RNA transcripts were the template for amplifying TCR beta CDR3 regions. When the TCR CDR3 underwent first-round RT-PCR, the HTBI primer set was used. TCRdb redid the calling of the multiplex PCR reads with MiXCR, one entry per CDR3 protein. The data show 500,000 to 750,000 distinct CDR3 sequences, 46% seen once. Sequencing was done on a sample of peripheral blood or thyroid tissue (not recorded which). All receptors come from a woman younger than 30 with Graves' hyperthyroidism.

This clonotype appeared many times. The chain recombines TRBV29-1 with TRBJ2-7; 7 nucleotides align to TRBD2. This CDR3 region has 12 residues. J gave up 4 bases and V 0 bases, and 0 bases lay outside the gene matches. The germline V gene has CDR1 SQVTM and CDR2 ANQGSEA. As DNA, the CDR3 is TGCAGCGTTGAAGACGGGGGGTACGAGCAGTACTTC. Encoded protein: CSVEDGGYEQYF.

J is TRBJ2-3 and V is TRBV30, with D perhaps matching TRBD1 or TRBD2 (5 bases each). Germline CDR1 and CDR2: GTSNPN and SVGIG (reference sequence). CDR3 length: 14 residues. Trimming shortened V by 5 bases and J by 2 bases, and 14 bases separated the two germline ends. The CDR3 is CAWVRDRDTDTQYF. The CDR3 DNA reads as TGTGCCTGGGTCAGGGACCGAGACACAGATACGCAGTATTTT.

This clonotype was seen at least ten times. The chain recombines TRBV7-9 with TRBJ2-5; possibly TRBD2 for D (7 bases). The CDR3 runs to 15 residues. Germline loops: CDR1 SEHNR, CDR2 FQNEAQ (reference sequence). Deletions cut 5 bases from V and 5 bases from J, with 18 bases between. The CDR3 DNA reads as TGTGCCAGCAGCCCCCCCGGGGGGCGCCGGGAGACCCAGTACTTC. Residues: CASSPPGGRRETQYF.

The chain has TRBV12-3 or TRBV12-4 and TRBJ2-3; 10 positions match TRBD2. J was trimmed by 1 base and V by 8 bases; bases with no gene match: 6. CDR3 length: 15 amino acids. CDR3 region: CASRPGTSGTDTQYF. DNA of the CDR3: TGTGCCAGCCGTCCCGGGACTAGCGGCACAGATACGCAGTATTTT.

The sample holds many counts of this clonotype. This chain uses TRBV2 with TRBJ2-5, with D uncertain. Trimming took off 5 bases at V and 4 bases at J, with 11 bases between the two ends. Germline V CDR1 and CDR2: SNHLY, FYNNEI. There are 13 residues in the CDR3. This CDR3 is CASSQSLRETQYF. The DNA of the CDR3 is TGTGCCAGCAGTCAAAGTCTGCGAGAGACCCAGTACTTC.

This clonotype was found many times. The rearrangement joins TRBV4-2 to TRBJ1-6; 7 nucleotides line up with TRBD1. This CDR3 spans 18 amino acids. Germline V lookup: CDR1 LGHNA, CDR2 YNFKEQ. V shed 0 bases, J shed 9 bases, and the junction held 14 bases outside the gene matches. In DNA, the CDR3 is TGTGCCAGCAGCCAAGACCTTCGAATAACAGGGGAAGGTTCACCCCTCCACTTT. Its protein product is CASSQDLRITGEGSPLHF.

The chain recombines TRBV12-3 or TRBV12-4 with TRBJ1-3; 7 positions match TRBD1. The CDR3 is made up of 14 amino acids. Trimming at V came to 4 bases and at J to 7 bases, leaving 7 bases not matched to a gene. CDR3 loop: CASSSRQGQNTIYF. The CDR3 bases are TGTGCCAGCAGTTCCAGACAGGGCCAGAACACCATATATTTT.

The J gene is TRBJ2-7, the V gene TRBV15, with D possibly TRBD2 on 6 matching bases. Germline V gene lookup returns CDR1 LNHNV and CDR2 YYDKDF (reference sequence). CDR3 length equals 16 residues. The V end was cut by 1 base, the J end by 0 bases, with 13 bases between. This CDR3 reads CATSRGGSAGSYEQYF. For the CDR3, the DNA is TGTGCCACCAGCAGAGGGGGCTCAGCGGGCTCCTACGAGCAGTACTTC.

This chain uses TRBV20-1 with TRBJ1-1; the D gene is possibly TRBD1 (5 bases). CDR3 length equals 14 residues. Trimming took off 7 bases at V and 3 bases at J, with 18 bases between the two ends. Germline V gene sequence: CDR1 DFQATT, CDR2 SNEGSKA (reference sequence). The CDR3 region has the DNA TGCAGTGAATACACGGGGGGACGAGACACTGAAGCTTTCTTT. Encoded protein: CSEYTGGRDTEAFF.

This clonotype occurred many times. This rearrangement joins TRBV19 to TRBJ2-2, with 8 bases matching TRBD1. V was clipped by 9 bases and J by 7 bases; unmatched bases: 7. The CDR3 covers 13 residues. Germline V gene data show CDR1 as LNHDA and CDR2 as SQIVND (reference sequence). CDR3: CARQDRDGGELFF. CDR3 nucleotide sequence: TGTGCCAGACAGGACAGGGACGGCGGGGAGCTGTTTTTT.

V usage is TRBV9 and J usage is TRBJ2-2, with a tentative D call TRBD1 (6 bases). The CDR3 is 16 amino acids. Trimming shortened V by 4 bases and J by 0 bases, and 13 bases separated the two germline ends. The germline CDR1 and CDR2 sequences are SGDLS and YYNGEE. CDR3 amino acids: CASSQGGPANTGELFF. CDR3 DNA sequence: TGTGCCAGCAGCCAAGGGGGACCCGCGAACACCGGGGAGCTGTTTTTT.

This chain connects TRBV20-1 to TRBJ2-1, with D hard to call. CDR3 length: 12 residues. The germline CDR1 and CDR2 sequences are DFQATT and SNEGSKA (reference sequence). V lost 3 bases, J lost 5 bases, and 8 bases lay in between. The CDR3: CSASRSHNEQFF. In DNA form, the CDR3 reads TGCAGTGCTAGTCGCAGCCACAATGAGCAGTTCTTC.

This clonotype was seen a handful of times. J is TRBJ2-1 and V is TRBV7-9, with D unclear. Between the trimmed V and J ends, which lost 0 bases and 8 bases, there was a span of 17 bases. The CDR3 covers 16 residues. CDR1 and CDR2 from the germline V gene are SEHNR and FQNEAQ (reference sequence). DNA of the CDR3: TGTGCCAGCAGCTTAGCGCTGGTCCCTATGGCCGATGAGCAGTTCTTC. Amino acid sequence: CASSLALVPMADEQFF.

V is TRBV27 and J is TRBJ2-7; D is perhaps TRBD1 (6 bases). With 4 bases removed from V and 2 bases from J, the gap between germline ends came to 15 bases. The length of the CDR3 is 15 residues. Germline CDR1 and CDR2: MNHEY and SMNVEV (reference sequence). Here the CDR3 reads CASSSQTGLTYEQYF. The CDR3 DNA sequence: TGTGCCAGCAGTTCCCAGACAGGCCTAACCTACGAGCAGTACTTC.

This clonotype has at least ten counts. V and J are TRBV29-1 and TRBJ1-1; D unclear. The germline V and J ends were trimmed by 2 bases and 6 bases, with 10 bases remaining between them. CDR3 length: 12 residues. Germline CDR1 is SQVTM and CDR2 is ANQGSEA. CDR3 region: CSVERGGAEAFF. The CDR3 bases are TGCAGCGTTGAACGAGGTGGGGCTGAAGCTTTCTTT.

The chain couples TRBV5-4 to TRBJ1-3; 7 bases agree with TRBD1. Germline CDR1 is SGHNT and CDR2 is YYREEE (reference sequence). The V segment lost 4 bases and the J segment 2 bases; nucleotides outside the gene matches: 9. The CDR3 has 16 amino acids. CDR3 sequence (DNA): TGTGCCAGCAGCCCTGACAGAGGGGGCACTGGAAACACCATATATTTT. This encodes CASSPDRGGTGNTIYF.

This clonotype appeared once. The rearrangement links TRBV2 to TRBJ1-1; D is unresolved. The V end was cut by 8 bases, the J end by 10 bases, with 14 bases between. The CDR3 loop spans 11 amino acids. Germline lookup yields CDR1 SNHLY and CDR2 FYNNEI. CDR3 loop: CASRLDGVAFF. In DNA, the CDR3 is TGTGCCAGCCGTCTAGATGGGGTAGCTTTCTTT. Full variable domain (outside the CDR3, taken from reference TRBV2 and TRBJ1-1): EPEVTQTPSHQVTQMGQEVILRCVPISNHLYFYWYRQILGQKVEFLVSFYNNEISEKSEIFDDQFSVERPDGSNFTLKIRSTKLEDSAMYFCASRLDGVAFFGQGTRLTVV.

This clonotype was seen only a few times. A junction end diverges from the germline sequence, so it may reflect a read error. V usage is TRBV7-7 and J usage is TRBJ2-7; possibly TRBD1 or TRBD2 for D (5 bases each). The DNA end is a closer match to TRBJ2-1, so the J assignment may be wrong. The CDR3 runs to 13 residues. Germline V gene sequence: CDR1 SSHAT, CDR2 FNYEAQ (reference sequence). The CDR3 loop is CASSLGTHNEQFF. The CDR3 bases are TGTGCTAGCAGCCTTGGGACGCACAATGAGCAGTTCTTC.

This clonotype was observed many times. V gene TRBV2 combines with J gene TRBJ2-6; D possibly uses TRBD1 or TRBD2 (5 bases each). The CDR3 consists of 18 residues. V lost 2 bases and J lost 0, with 14 bases in between. In germline, CDR1 is SNHLY, CDR2 FYNNEI. CDR3 region: CASSEWGRESSGANVLTF. In DNA form, the CDR3 reads TGTGCCAGCAGTGAATGGGGACGGGAAAGCTCTGGGGCCAACGTCCTGACTTTC.

The chain employs TRBV2 and TRBJ2-6; 8 nucleotides align to TRBD1. CDR1 is SNHLY and CDR2 is FYNNEI in the germline V gene. Trimming at V came to 4 bases and at J to 3 bases, leaving 5 bases not matched to a gene. This CDR3 spans 16 amino acids. CDR3: CASSGQGNGGANVLTF. In DNA, the CDR3 is TGTGCCAGCAGTGGACAGGGGAACGGTGGGGCCAACGTCCTGACTTTC. Based on the CDR3 plus reference TRBV2 and TRBJ2-6, the full variable domain is EPEVTQTPSHQVTQMGQEVILRCVPISNHLYFYWYRQILGQKVEFLVSFYNNEISEKSEIFDDQFSVERPDGSNFTLKIRSTKLEDSAMYFCASSGQGNGGANVLTFGAGSRLTVL.

V and J are TRBV25-1 and TRBJ1-2; possible D gene TRBD1, 5 bases. Germline values: CDR1 MGHDK, CDR2 SYGVNS. Trimming removed 4 bases from V and 4 bases from J, with 19 bases in between. The CDR3 is 16 amino acids. The CDR3 loop reads CASSAPFGGRGYGYTF. The DNA for the CDR3 is TGTGCCAGCAGTGCCCCGTTTGGGGGGAGAGGCTATGGCTACACCTTC.